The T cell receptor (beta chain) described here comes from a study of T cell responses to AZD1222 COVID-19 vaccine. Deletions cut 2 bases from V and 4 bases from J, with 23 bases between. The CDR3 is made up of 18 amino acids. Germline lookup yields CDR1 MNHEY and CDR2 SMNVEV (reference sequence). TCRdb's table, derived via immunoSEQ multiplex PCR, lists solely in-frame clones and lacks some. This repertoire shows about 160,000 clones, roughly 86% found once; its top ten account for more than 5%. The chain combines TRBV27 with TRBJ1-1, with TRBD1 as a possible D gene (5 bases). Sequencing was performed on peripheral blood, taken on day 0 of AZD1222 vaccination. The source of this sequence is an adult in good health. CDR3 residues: CASSLKGQTSVRSTEAFF. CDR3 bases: TGTGCCAGCAGTTTAAAGGGGCAGACAAGCGTAAGGAGCACTGAAGCTTTCTTT.